The next 31 T cell receptor beta chains were all read from a single sample in a study of blood T cell repertoires in COVID-19. TCRdb's copy holds only in-frame clones and misses some; the assay was immunoSEQ multiplex PCR. The repertoire holds approximately 120,000 clones, with around 86% as singletons. Material: peripheral blood. The receptors stem from a man older than 75 with active or convalescent COVID-19.

The rearrangement joins TRBV4-3 to TRBJ1-6; unclear D gene. Looked up from germline, CDR1 is LGHNA and CDR2 is YSLEER. V was shortened by 0 bases and J by 10 bases, with 7 bases between the two germline ends. The CDR3 totals 13 residues. The DNA of the CDR3 is TGCGCCAGCAGCCAAGATAGCGCGTCACCCCTCCACTTT. Encoded protein: CASSQDSASPLHF.

The DNA of the CDR3 is TGTGCCAGCGGCTCGGGACAGGGTAATGAAAAACTGTTTTTT. Residues: CASGSGQGNEKLFF. The V gene is TRBV6-5, the J gene TRBJ1-4, with 9 bases fitting TRBD1. The CDR3 has 14 amino acids. The germline CDR1 and CDR2 sequences are MNHEY and SVGAGI. V was pared by 8 bases and J by 4 bases, with 5 bases of the junction left unmatched.

This clone appeared a single time. The chain uses TRBV5-4 and TRBJ2-5; TRBD2 matches 10 bases. The CDR3 runs 16 residues. Germline loops: CDR1 SGHNT, CDR2 YYREEE (reference sequence). Losses at the gene ends were 2 bases for V and 5 bases for J; bases not matched to a gene: 9. The CDR3 loop reads CASSLGQRGGWETQYF. The DNA for the CDR3 is TGTGCCAGCAGCTTAGGCCAGCGGGGGGGGTGGGAGACCCAGTACTTC.

This sequence joins TRBV3-1 (or the pseudogene TRBV3-2) and TRBJ2-7; D remains unclear. Trimming stripped 3 bases from V and 3 bases from J, with 3 bases between. This CDR3 contains 11 residues. Per the germline V gene, CDR1 is LGHDT and CDR2 is YNNKEL (reference sequence). The CDR3: CASSHGYEQYF. As DNA, the CDR3 is TGTGCCAGCAGCCACGGCTACGAGCAGTACTTC.

In this sample, this clone turned up a few times. This chain links TRBV27 with TRBJ1-1; 7 bases fit TRBD1. V lost 3 bases, J lost 1 base, and 11 bases stayed unmatched. The length of the CDR3 is 17 residues. From germline, CDR1 is MNHEY and CDR2 SMNVEV (reference sequence). The CDR3 sequence: CASSFRRQGVTNTEAFF. CDR3 DNA sequence: TGTGCCAGCAGTTTTCGAAGGCAGGGGGTAACGAACACTGAAGCTTTCTTT.

The genes are TRBV10-3 and TRBJ1-6; possible D gene TRBD1, 5 bases. The ends were cut back, 3 bases at V and 7 bases at J, with 16 bases in the middle. Germline values: CDR1 ENHRY, CDR2 SYGVKD. The CDR3 spans 16 residues. The chain's CDR3 is CAISEAGPRGNSPLHF. In DNA, the CDR3 is TGTGCCATCAGTGAAGCGGGACCTCGCGGGAATTCACCCCTCCACTTT.

This CDR3 is CASRTRDRHYGYTF. In DNA, the CDR3 is TGTGCCAGCAGAACTAGGGACAGACACTATGGCTACACCTTC. The V and J genes are TRBV27 and TRBJ1-2; 7 bases are shared with TRBD1. This CDR3 is built from 14 residues. Germline values: CDR1 MNHEY, CDR2 SMNVEV (reference sequence). V shed 6 bases, J shed 3 bases, and the junction held 7 bases outside the gene matches.

V and J are TRBV7-8 and TRBJ1-3, with D possibly being TRBD1 (6 bases). CDR1 is SGHVS, CDR2 FQNEAQ, per germline. V lost 5 bases and J 1 base, leaving 9 bases between the germline ends. The CDR3 consists of 14 residues. CDR3 nucleotides: TGTGCCAGCAGCGCCCAGGGGTCTGGAAACACCATATATTTT. Its protein product is CASSAQGSGNTIYF.

V usage is TRBV5-1 and J usage is TRBJ2-5; D uncertain. CDR1 is SGHRS, CDR2 YFSETQ, per germline. CDR3 length: 14 amino acids. Trimming pared 0 bases from V and 1 base from J, leaving 7 bases between. The chain's CDR3 is CASSLVSGQETQYF. The CDR3, as DNA: TGCGCCAGCAGCTTGGTTTCCGGCCAAGAGACCCAGTACTTC.

The chain combines TRBV30 with TRBJ1-1; the D gene is possibly TRBD1 (5 bases). The CDR3 runs to 11 residues. V lost 1 base and J 10 bases, leaving 10 bases between the germline ends. Germline V CDR1 and CDR2: GTSNPN, SVGIG (reference sequence). CDR3 sequence reads: CAWSGGRVAFF. For the CDR3, the DNA is TGTGCCTGGAGTGGGGGGAGGGTAGCTTTCTTT.

CDR3 loop: CASSSPGGGNYEQYF. CDR3 DNA: TGTGCCAGCAGCTCCCCCGGGGGGGGGAACTACGAGCAGTACTTC. The V and J genes are TRBV3-1 (or the pseudogene TRBV3-2) and TRBJ2-7; 8 bases agree with TRBD2. The CDR3 sequence is 15 residues long. From germline, CDR1 is LGHDT and CDR2 YNNKEL (reference sequence). J lost 3 bases, V lost 5 bases, and 9 bases had no gene match.

This chain connects TRBV6-4 to TRBJ1-5, with 7 bases identical to TRBD1. The CDR3 runs to 15 residues. Per germline, CDR1 MRHNA and CDR2 SNTAGT. V shed 7 bases, J shed 4 bases, and the junction held 10 bases outside the gene matches. The CDR3 is CASTSGGKGNQPQHF. In DNA, the CDR3 is TGTGCCAGCACCTCAGGGGGTAAGGGAAATCAGCCCCAGCATTTT.

V is TRBV19 and J is TRBJ1-3; D remains unclear. The CDR3 contains 16 residues. From germline, CDR1 is LNHDA and CDR2 SQIVND (reference sequence). With 7 bases removed from V and 10 bases from J, the gap between germline ends came to 26 bases. CDR3 region: CASKEYPLLVAGTIYF. The CDR3 DNA reads TGTGCCAGTAAAGAATACCCCCTTCTCGTCGCCGGGACCATATATTTT.

This rearrangement joins TRBV28 to TRBJ1-5, with D perhaps TRBD1 (5 bases). Trimming removed 5 bases from V and 6 bases from J, with 17 bases in between. This CDR3 spans 15 amino acids. CDR1 is MDHEN and CDR2 is SYDVKM in the germline V gene. In DNA form, the CDR3 reads TGTGCCAGCAGTGGGGCCCGGGGGATACGTCAGCCCCAGCATTTT. Its translation is CASSGARGIRQPQHF.

The V and J genes are TRBV11-3 and TRBJ2-3; the match to TRBD2 covers 8 bases. The germline CDR1 and CDR2 sequences are SGHNT and YENEEA. This CDR3 has 15 residues. V gave up 1 base and J gave up 2 bases; unmatched junction bases: 2. The CDR3 coding sequence is TGTGCCAGCAGCTTAGGGACTAGCCCCACAGATACGCAGTATTTT. This sequence encodes CASSLGTSPTDTQYF.

This clone was detected only a few times. CDR3 DNA: TGTGCCAGCAGCGTTACAGGGAACCCTAACTATGGCTACACCTTC. It codes for CASSVTGNPNYGYTF. The rearrangement links TRBV5-5 to TRBJ1-2, with D tentatively TRBD1 (6 bases). CDR3 length: 15 amino acids. Germline-derived CDR1 and CDR2 are SGHKS and YYEKEE (reference sequence). The ends were cut back, 4 bases at V and 0 bases at J, with 13 bases in the middle.

The chain couples TRBV29-1 to TRBJ2-1; a weak D match, TRBD1 (6 bases). The germline V gene encodes CDR1 SQVTM and CDR2 ANQGSEA. The CDR3 covers 14 residues. V shed 7 bases and J shed 10 bases, with 23 bases lying between them. The CDR3 DNA sequence: TGCAGCGCGCTAAACAGGGTTGCAAAAGGCGAGCAGTTCTTC. Translating it yields CSALNRVAKGEQFF.

About this clone: Its ends do not fully match the called genes, so a read error is possible. The V and J genes are TRBV2 and TRBJ2-4, with TRBD1 matching 10 bases. Germline assignment: CDR1 SNHLY and CDR2 FYNNEI. The CDR3 contains 15 residues. CDR3 loop: CASRSGTGASSYPDF. The CDR3 DNA follows: TGTGCCAGCAGATCCGGGACAGGGGCTTCCTCCTATCCAGACTTC.

This chain links TRBV28 with TRBJ1-1; no reliable D call. V lost 6 bases to trimming and J lost 10 bases, with 12 bases between them. Germline values: CDR1 MDHEN, CDR2 SYDVKM. The CDR3 runs 11 residues. CDR3 protein: CASSHPLRAFF. The DNA for the CDR3 is TGTGCCAGCAGCCACCCTCTCAGAGCTTTCTTT.

The chain recombines TRBV11-3 with TRBJ2-5; tentative D call: TRBD1 (5 bases). The V gene's germline CDR1 is SGHNT and CDR2 YENEEA. This CDR3 is 13 amino acids long. Trimming cost V 5 bases and J 1 base, with 8 bases left between them. CDR3 in amino acids: CASSRQSQETQYF. CDR3 DNA: TGTGCCAGCAGCAGACAGTCCCAAGAGACCCAGTACTTC.

This clone was seen once. The V call is TRBV6-2 or TRBV6-3, the J call TRBJ2-2; 7 bases align to TRBD2. The V and J ends lost 6 bases and 6 bases, in that order; junction bases with no gene match: 1. Germline V lookup: CDR1 MNHEY, CDR2 SVGEGT. The CDR3 is 12 amino acids. CDR3 in DNA: TGTGCCAGCAGCCGGGAGGCCGGGGAGCTGTTTTTT. Translated: CASSREAGELFF.

The chain recombines TRBV7-2 with TRBJ2-1, with 11 bases identical to TRBD2. CDR1 is SGHTA, CDR2 FQGNSA, per germline. CDR3 length equals 16 residues. The V and J ends lost 5 bases and 4 bases, in that order; junction bases with no gene match: 7. The CDR3 nucleotides read TGTGCCAGCAGCCCCCCAACTAGCGGGGGTTACAATGAGCAGTTCTTC. Translating gives CASSPPTSGGYNEQFF.

The chain uses TRBV12-3 or TRBV12-4 and TRBJ2-5; no reliable D call. CDR3 length: 12 amino acids. The V end lost 6 bases, the J end lost 5 bases, and 10 bases lay between the germline ends. The CDR3 nucleotides read TGTGCCAGCAGCCCTTCTCCCGAGACCCAGTACTTC. It specifies CASSPSPETQYF.

The chain is built from TRBV3-1 (or the pseudogene TRBV3-2) and TRBJ2-1; the D is unclear. The CDR3 loop spans 11 amino acids. Germline V gives CDR1 LGHDT, CDR2 YNNKEL (reference sequence). V was clipped by 4 bases and J by 4 bases, with 2 bases between them. CDR3 bases: TGTGCCAGCAGCCCTTACAATGAGCAGTTCTTC. Translated: CASSPYNEQFF.

The J gene is TRBJ2-3, the V gene TRBV6-5, with TRBD2 matching over 11 bases. J was trimmed by 4 bases and V by 6 bases; bases with no gene match: 0. The CDR3 totals 13 residues. Germline V gene lookup returns CDR1 MNHEY and CDR2 SVGAGI. CDR3 sequence reads: CASRLAGADTQYF. CDR3 in DNA: TGTGCCAGCAGACTAGCGGGGGCAGATACGCAGTATTTT.

This clone was counted only a few times. The J gene is TRBJ2-7, the V gene TRBV3-1 (or the pseudogene TRBV3-2); 9 positions match TRBD2. J was trimmed by 4 bases and V by 1 base; bases with no gene match: 5. Per the germline V gene, CDR1 is LGHDT and CDR2 is YNNKEL (reference sequence). This CDR3 region has 15 residues. CDR3 sequence reads: CASSQGSSGRYEQYF. CDR3 bases: TGTGCCAGCAGCCAAGGTAGTAGCGGGAGATACGAGCAGTACTTC.

The chain joins TRBV6-6 to TRBJ2-2, with D possibly matching TRBD1 (6 bases). Trimming removed 3 bases from V and 0 bases from J, with 8 bases in between. Germline V lookup: CDR1 MNHNY, CDR2 SVGAGI (reference sequence). This CDR3 has 15 residues. The CDR3 spells CASSYSGANTGELFF. CDR3 in DNA: TGTGCCAGCAGTTATTCAGGGGCGAACACCGGGGAGCTGTTTTTT.

The V gene is TRBV5-1, the J gene TRBJ1-6; D unresolved. Trimming pared 4 bases from V and 3 bases from J, leaving 11 bases between. Per germline, CDR1 SGHRS and CDR2 YFSETQ. The CDR3 loop spans 15 amino acids. CDR3 sequence: CASSLGRDYNSPLHF. Written as DNA, the CDR3 is TGCGCCAGCAGCCTTGGTAGAGACTATAATTCACCCCTCCACTTT.

This chain connects TRBV12-5 to TRBJ2-7; D gene uncertain. Trimming left V 6 bases short and J 7 bases short, with 19 bases between. Germline V gives CDR1 LGHNT, CDR2 FRNRAP. The CDR3 runs 14 residues. The CDR3 sequence is CASGSNLALGEQYF. CDR3 DNA: TGTGCTAGTGGCTCAAATTTAGCCCTCGGGGAGCAGTACTTC.

The rearrangement joins TRBV7-9 to TRBJ2-5; 11 nucleotides agree with TRBD2. Germline values: CDR1 SEHNR, CDR2 FQNEAQ (reference sequence). This CDR3 is 14 amino acids long. The V segment lost 5 bases and the J segment 2 bases; nucleotides outside the gene matches: 1. DNA for the CDR3: TGTGCCAGCAGCCGACTAGCGGGGCAAGAGACCCAGTACTTC. Its protein is CASSRLAGQETQYF.

This clone has more than one count but fewer than ten. The J gene is TRBJ2-3, the V gene TRBV6-2 or TRBV6-3; 10 bases match TRBD2. The CDR3 length is 18 residues. Germline CDR1 is MNHEY and CDR2 is SVGEGT. J lost 2 bases, V lost 3 bases, and 11 bases had no gene match. The DNA for the CDR3 is TGTGCCAGCAGTTATGGCCCAGCGGGAGGGGGGAACACAGATACGCAGTATTTT. Translating gives CASSYGPAGGGNTDTQYF.